A single sample gave rise to the 8 T cell receptor beta chains below, sequenced in a study of blood T cells in healthy people across ages. PCR was performed a second time for about 6 to 11 cycles using a sample-barcoded 5' primer and a J-beta primer mix. From the 5' RACE reads, TCRdb called clonotypes with MiXCR, one entry per CDR3 protein. This table holds 850,000 to 1,300,000 distinct CDR3 sequences, around 45% found once. The sample comprised blood. These receptors were obtained from a woman aged 55-69 years in good health.

About this clonotype: The germline gene is not matched at one end of the junction; a read error may be the cause. DNA of the CDR3: TGTGCCAGCAGTGCATCTTGGGAGACCCGGTACTTC. It specifies CASSASWETRYF. V gene TRBV12-3 or TRBV12-4 combines with J gene TRBJ2-5, with D maybe TRBD2 (5 bases). CDR3 length equals 12 residues.

This clonotype was seen a few times. The chain carries TRBV15 and TRBJ2-5, with TRBD2 matching over 11 bases. The V gene end was trimmed by 4 bases and the J gene end by 5 bases; junction bases not matched to a gene: 12. There are 17 residues in the CDR3. Germline lookup yields CDR1 LNHNV and CDR2 YYDKDF (reference sequence). CDR3 residues: CATSKSLAGGPQETQYF. The CDR3 coding sequence is TGTGCCACCAGCAAGTCCCTAGCGGGAGGCCCCCAGGAGACCCAGTACTTC. The whole variable domain, remainder taken from reference TRBV15 and TRBJ2-5, is DAMVIQNPRYQVTQFGKPVTLSCSQTLNHNVMYWYQQKSSQAPKLLFHYYDKDFNNEADTPDNFQSRRPNTSFCFLDIRSPGLGDTAMYLCATSKSLAGGPQETQYFGPGTRLLVL.

CDR3 nucleotide sequence: TGTGCCAGCAGTGGGGAGTTTGAGCAGTTCTTC. Its translation is CASSGEFEQFF. The V and J genes are TRBV28 and TRBJ2-1; a possible D gene is TRBD2 (5 bases). Per germline, CDR1 MDHEN and CDR2 SYDVKM. V dropped 5 bases and J dropped 9 bases, with 8 bases sitting between them. This CDR3 region has 11 residues.

This sequence joins TRBV4-1 and TRBJ2-5, with D hard to call. The J call could be wrong; TRBJ2-7 is a better fit for the DNA end. The CDR3 extends over 15 amino acids. Germline CDR1 MGHRA, CDR2 YSYEKL. The CDR3 coding sequence is TGCGCCAGCAGCCAAGGTGTGGCGTCCCTGAACGAGCAGTACTTC. It encodes CASSQGVASLNEQYF.

This clonotype showed up just a few times. The rearrangement links TRBV10-3 to TRBJ1-2; D remains unclear. CDR1 and CDR2 from the germline V gene are ENHRY and SYGVKD. Between the trimmed V and J ends, which lost 0 bases and 9 bases, there was a span of 11 bases. This CDR3 is 13 amino acids long. This CDR3 reads CAISESGWERYTF. The CDR3 DNA sequence: TGTGCCATCAGTGAGTCGGGTTGGGAACGCTACACCTTC.

The chain combines TRBV20-1 with TRBJ2-1, with TRBD1 matching 7 bases. CDR3 length equals 13 residues. Trimming cost V 6 bases and J 5 bases; bases outside gene matches: 7. Germline-derived CDR1 and CDR2 are DFQATT and SNEGSKA (reference sequence). The CDR3 DNA reads TGCAGTGCCAACAGGGGCTATGACAATGAGCAGTTCTTC. Its protein is CSANRGYDNEQFF.

The chain has TRBV20-1 and TRBJ1-1; a weak D match, TRBD1 (6 bases). Trimming stripped 1 base from V and 11 bases from J, with 11 bases between. Germline CDR1 is DFQATT and CDR2 is SNEGSKA (reference sequence). The CDR3 sequence is 11 residues long. The CDR3 bases are TGCAGTGCTAGAGTAGGACAGACGGCTTTCTTT. Amino acid sequence: CSARVGQTAFF.

This clonotype was observed at least ten times. The CDR3, as DNA: TGCAGCGTTGATGCCCCTAGCGGGAGGTGGGGTTCCTACGAGCAGTACTTC. Translated: CSVDAPSGRWGSYEQYF. The J gene is TRBJ2-7, the V gene TRBV29-1; 11 positions agree with TRBD2. This CDR3 has 17 residues. Unmatched junction bases numbered 11, after V lost 3 bases and J lost 1 base. In germline, CDR1 is SQVTM, CDR2 ANQGSEA.